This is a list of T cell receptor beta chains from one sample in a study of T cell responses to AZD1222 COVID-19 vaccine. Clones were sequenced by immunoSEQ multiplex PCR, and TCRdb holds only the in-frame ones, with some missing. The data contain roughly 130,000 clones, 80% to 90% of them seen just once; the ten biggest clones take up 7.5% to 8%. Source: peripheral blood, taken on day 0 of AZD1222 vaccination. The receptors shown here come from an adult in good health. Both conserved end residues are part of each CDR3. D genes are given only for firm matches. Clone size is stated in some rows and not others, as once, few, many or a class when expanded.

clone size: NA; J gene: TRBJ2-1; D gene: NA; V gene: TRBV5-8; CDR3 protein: CASKRREDEQFF; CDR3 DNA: TGTGCCAGCAAAAGAAGGGAAGACGAGCAGTTCTTC
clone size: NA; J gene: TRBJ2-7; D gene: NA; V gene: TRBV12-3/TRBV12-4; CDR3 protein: CASSLRPTYEQYF; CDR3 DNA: TGTGCCAGCAGTTTAAGGCCCACCTACGAGCAGTACTTC
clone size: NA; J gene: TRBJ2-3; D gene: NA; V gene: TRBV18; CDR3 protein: CASSPPGTDTQYF; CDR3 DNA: TGTGCCAGCTCACCCCCTGGCACAGATACGCAGTATTTT
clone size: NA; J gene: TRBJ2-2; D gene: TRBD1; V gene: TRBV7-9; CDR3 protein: CASSPRTGGPGELFF; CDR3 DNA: TGTGCCAGCAGCCCGCGGACAGGGGGCCCCGGGGAGCTGTTTTTT
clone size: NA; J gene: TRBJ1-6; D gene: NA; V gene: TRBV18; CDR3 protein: CASSSQGLGSYNSPLHF; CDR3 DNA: TGTGCCAGCTCATCGCAGGGTTTAGGCTCCTATAATTCACCCCTCCACTTT
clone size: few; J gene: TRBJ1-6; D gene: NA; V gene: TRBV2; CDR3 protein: CASSEDHGLDNSPLHF; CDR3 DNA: TGTGCCAGCAGTGAAGACCACGGGTTAGATAATTCACCCCTCCACTTT
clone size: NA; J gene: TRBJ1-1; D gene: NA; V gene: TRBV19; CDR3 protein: CASSIENRVPEAFF; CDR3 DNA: TGTGCCAGTAGTATAGAGAACAGGGTCCCTGAAGCTTTCTTT
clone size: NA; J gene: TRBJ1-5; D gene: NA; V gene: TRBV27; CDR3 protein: CASRPGIGSRGGQPQHF; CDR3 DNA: TGTGCCAGCAGGCCCGGAATAGGGTCCCGTGGGGGTCAGCCCCAGCATTTT
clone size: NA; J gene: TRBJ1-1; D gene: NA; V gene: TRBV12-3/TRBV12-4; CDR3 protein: CASSLQGTEAFF; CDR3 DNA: TGTGCCAGCAGTCTACAGGGCACTGAAGCTTTCTTT
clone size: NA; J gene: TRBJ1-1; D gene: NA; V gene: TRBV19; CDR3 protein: CASSIDGSNTEAFF; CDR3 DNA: TGTGCCAGTAGTATCGACGGCTCGAACACTGAAGCTTTCTTT
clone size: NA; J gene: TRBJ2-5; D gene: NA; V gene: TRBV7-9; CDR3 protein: CASSLNRAETQYF; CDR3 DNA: TGTGCCAGCAGCTTAAACAGGGCGGAGACCCAGTACTTC
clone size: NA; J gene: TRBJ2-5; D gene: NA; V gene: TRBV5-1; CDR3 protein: CASSLVDFQETQYF; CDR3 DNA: TGCGCCAGCAGCTTGGTTGATTTCCAAGAGACCCAGTACTTC
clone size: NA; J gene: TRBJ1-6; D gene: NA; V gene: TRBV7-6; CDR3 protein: CASSLARDGNSPLHF; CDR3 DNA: TGTGCCAGCAGCTTAGCCCGGGACGGTAATTCACCCCTCCACTTT
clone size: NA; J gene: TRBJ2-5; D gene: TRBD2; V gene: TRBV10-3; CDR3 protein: CATSSGSGETQYF; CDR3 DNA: TGTGCCACCTCTAGCGGGAGTGGAGAGACCCAGTACTTC
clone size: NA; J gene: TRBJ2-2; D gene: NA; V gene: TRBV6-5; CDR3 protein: CASSSPRAGNTGELFF; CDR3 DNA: TGTGCCAGCAGTTCCCCCCGGGCAGGGAACACCGGGGAGCTGTTTTTT
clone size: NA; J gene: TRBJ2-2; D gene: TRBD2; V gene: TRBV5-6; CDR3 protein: CASRLGLAGVGELFF; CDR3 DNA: TGTGCCAGCAGATTAGGACTAGCGGGAGTCGGGGAGCTGTTTTTT
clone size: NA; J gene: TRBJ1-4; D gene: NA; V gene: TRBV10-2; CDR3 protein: CASSESAPGYNEKLFF; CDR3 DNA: TGCGCCAGCAGTGAGTCGGCTCCTGGCTATAATGAAAAACTGTTTTTT
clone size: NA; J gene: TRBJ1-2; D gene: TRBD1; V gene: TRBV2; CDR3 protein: CASTLARTGPYGYTF; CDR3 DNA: TGTGCCAGCACGCTGGCCCGGACAGGGCCTTATGGCTACACCTTC
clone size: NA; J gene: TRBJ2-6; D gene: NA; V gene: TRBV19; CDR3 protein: CASSPTSVGSGANVLTF; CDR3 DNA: TGTGCCAGTAGCCCGACGAGTGTGGGCTCTGGGGCCAACGTCCTGACTTTC
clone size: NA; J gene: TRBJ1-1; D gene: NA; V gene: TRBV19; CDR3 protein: CASSKEGISSEAFF; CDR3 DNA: TGTGCCAGTAGTAAAGAGGGGATTAGCTCTGAAGCTTTCTTT